Following are 27 T cell receptor beta chains from one sample sequenced in a study of OX40 agonist ivuxolimab in advanced cancers. Repertoires were generated with immunoSEQ multiplex PCR, while TCRdb's copy carries only in-frame clones and drops some. The repertoire has about 62,000 clones, 75% to 85% of them found once; the top ten carry roughly 2.3%. The sequencing used CD4+ or CD8+ T cells sorted from blood, collected in a trial of the OX40 agonist ivuxolimab. These receptors all come from an adult with an advanced solid tumor such as melanoma, head and neck, liver or kidney cancer.

The chain employs TRBV18 and TRBJ2-3; TRBD1 matches 7 bases. The V gene's germline CDR1 is KGHSH and CDR2 LQKENI. With V trimmed by 2 bases and J by 0 bases, 5 bases remained unmatched. The CDR3 covers 16 residues. The CDR3 DNA is TGTGCCAGCTCACCAAAAGGGGGCCATAGCACAGATACGCAGTATTTT. Protein: CASSPKGGHSTDTQYF. The complete variable domain, with remaining parts taken from reference TRBV18 and TRBJ2-3, reads NAGVMQNPRHLVRRRGQEARLRCSPMKGHSHVYWYRQLPEEGLKFMVYLQKENIIDESGMPKERFSAEFPKEGPSILRIQQVVRGDSAAYFCASSPKGGHSTDTQYFGPGTRLTVL.

The chain recombines TRBV5-1 with TRBJ1-2; maybe TRBD1 (5 bases). The CDR3 has 12 residues. Germline lookup yields CDR1 SGHRS and CDR2 YFSETQ. V shed 4 bases and J shed 8 bases, with 12 bases lying between them. The CDR3 region is CASSVTESGYTF. As DNA, the CDR3 is TGCGCCAGCAGCGTGACAGAATCCGGCTACACCTTC.

The V gene is TRBV5-1, the J gene TRBJ2-1; TRBD2 matches at 7 bases. Trimming took 0 bases from V and 4 from J; bases not matched to a gene: 4. There are 15 residues in the CDR3. Germline-derived CDR1 and CDR2 are SGHRS and YFSETQ. The CDR3 DNA reads as TGCGCCAGCAGCTTGGGGCTAGCGGTTTACAATGAGCAGTTCTTC. Translating gives CASSLGLAVYNEQFF.

The rearrangement links TRBV7-9 to TRBJ1-6; D ambiguous. The CDR3 spans 13 residues. Germline V lookup: CDR1 SEHNR, CDR2 FQNEAQ (reference sequence). Trimming took 5 bases from V and 10 from J, leaving 12 bases between them. The CDR3 DNA sequence: TGTGCCAGCAGCCAAGAGATGGGGTCACCCCTCCACTTT. It specifies CASSQEMGSPLHF.

This rearrangement joins TRBV7-3 to TRBJ1-6, with D unresolved. The CDR3 has 15 residues. Germline values: CDR1 SGHTA, CDR2 FQGTGA. Trimming stripped 5 bases from V and 11 bases from J, with 19 bases between. In DNA form, the CDR3 reads TGTGCCAGCAGCACAACGGGCGCATTTGGGGCACCCCTCCACTTT. It is translated as CASSTTGAFGAPLHF.

The chain carries TRBV5-4 and TRBJ1-3; D is perhaps TRBD1 (6 bases). The germline CDR1 and CDR2 sequences are SGHNT and YYREEE (reference sequence). Deletions cut 3 bases from V and 0 bases from J, with 7 bases between. The CDR3 is 14 amino acids. The chain's CDR3 is CASSSTGSGNTIYF. The CDR3 bases are TGTGCCAGCAGCTCGACAGGCTCTGGAAACACCATATATTTT.

The rearrangement links TRBV4-1 to TRBJ1-1, with 9 bases lining up with TRBD1. Per germline, CDR1 MGHRA and CDR2 YSYEKL. With 4 bases clipped from V and 5 bases from J, the junction kept 8 bases outside the gene matches. The CDR3 is 15 amino acids. The CDR3 coding sequence is TGCGCCAGCAGCCGGGAGGCGACAGGGGGAACTGAAGCTTTCTTT. This gives the protein CASSREATGGTEAFF.

The chain employs TRBV4-1 and TRBJ2-3; TRBD2 matches 9 bases. Germline CDR1 and CDR2: MGHRA and YSYEKL. This CDR3 spans 15 amino acids. V gave up 3 bases and J gave up 4 bases; unmatched junction bases: 5. In DNA form, the CDR3 reads TGCGCCAGCAGCCACAGGACTAGCGTGGCAGATACGCAGTATTTT. Its protein is CASSHRTSVADTQYF.

The rearrangement links TRBV7-6 to TRBJ2-7; D uncertain. Trimming cost V 11 bases and J 0 bases, with 11 bases left between them. Germline CDR1 is SGHVS and CDR2 is FNYEAQ. The CDR3 contains 12 residues. Here the CDR3 reads CAVTDGSYEQYF. In DNA form, the CDR3 reads TGTGCCGTGACGGACGGCTCCTACGAGCAGTACTTC.

The chain employs TRBV5-5 and TRBJ1-5; D remains unclear. Trimming removed 4 bases from V and 2 bases from J, with 13 bases in between. Germline V CDR1 and CDR2: SGHKS, YYEKEE (reference sequence). The CDR3 runs to 15 residues. The CDR3 sequence: CASSRESGGNQPQHF. DNA for the CDR3: TGTGCCAGCAGCCGGGAATCTGGAGGCAATCAGCCCCAGCATTTT.

The V gene is TRBV6-1, the J gene TRBJ1-1; 8 bases map to TRBD1. Germline V gives CDR1 MNHNS, CDR2 SASEGT. Unmatched junction bases numbered 2, after V lost 4 bases and J lost 4 bases. The CDR3 is 13 residues long. The CDR3 bases are TGTGCCAGCAGTGTCGACAGGGGCACTGAAGCTTTCTTT. This translates into CASSVDRGTEAFF.

The gene calls are TRBV7-9 and TRBJ2-5; D may be TRBD1 or TRBD2 (7 bases each). Germline CDR1 and CDR2: SEHNR and FQNEAQ (reference sequence). This CDR3 has 14 amino acids. V dropped 2 bases and J dropped 4 bases, with 11 bases sitting between them. Written as DNA, the CDR3 is TGTGCCAGCAGCTTAACAGGGGAGGGAGAGACCCAGTACTTC. It yields the protein CASSLTGEGETQYF.

This sequence joins TRBV25-1 and TRBJ2-5, with 7 bases identical to TRBD1. This CDR3 has 16 residues. Trimming took 2 bases from V and 5 from J; bases not matched to a gene: 11. Germline CDR1 and CDR2: MGHDK and SYGVNS. CDR3 DNA sequence: TGTGCCAGCAGTGAACCCCAACAGGGGATCGGGGAGACCCAGTACTTC. Translated: CASSEPQQGIGETQYF.

The chain is built from TRBV18 and TRBJ1-1; a weak D match, TRBD1 (5 bases). Germline CDR1 reads KGHSH; CDR2 reads LQKENI. V dropped 7 bases and J dropped 11 bases, with 17 bases sitting between them. The CDR3 is 12 residues long. The CDR3 reads CASLPGGGEAFF. For the CDR3, the DNA is TGTGCCAGCTTACCCGGGGGGGGTGAGGCTTTCTTT.

The genes are TRBV5-4 and TRBJ2-7, with unresolved D. This CDR3 is 13 amino acids long. Per germline, CDR1 SGHNT and CDR2 YYREEE (reference sequence). V was clipped by 2 bases and J by 0 bases, with 6 bases between them. In DNA, the CDR3 is TGTGCCAGCAGCTTTAGAAGCTCCTACGAGCAGTACTTC. Its protein product is CASSFRSSYEQYF.

The V and J genes are TRBV28 and TRBJ1-2, with a possible D match to TRBD1 (5 bases). V was trimmed by 7 bases and J by 7 bases, leaving 16 bases between them. The length of the CDR3 is 13 residues. Looked up from germline, CDR1 is MDHEN and CDR2 is SYDVKM. The CDR3 bases are TGTGCCAGCACCCTAACGGGGCCCCCTGGCTACACCTTC. This codes for CASTLTGPPGYTF.

The chain couples TRBV6-5 to TRBJ2-7; TRBD1 is a possible D gene (6 bases). V lost 4 bases and J 4 bases, leaving 20 bases between the germline ends. Looked up from germline, CDR1 is MNHEY and CDR2 is SVGAGI. The CDR3 contains 16 residues. The CDR3 is CASSSATQGKRYEQYF. CDR3 in DNA: TGTGCCAGCAGTTCCGCAACCCAGGGGAAAAGGTACGAGCAGTACTTC.

This sequence joins TRBV11-2 and TRBJ2-2, with TRBD1 matching 8 bases. The CDR3 length is 14 residues. Germline V gene sequence: CDR1 SGHAT, CDR2 FQNNGV. Germline trimming cut 3 bases from V and 6 bases from J; bases unmatched to any gene: 3. The CDR3 coding sequence is TGTGCCAGCAGCTTGGACAGGGTGGCCGGGGAGCTGTTTTTT. This codes for CASSLDRVAGELFF.

A remark on this clone: Given a much more abundant clone one base away, this may be a read error. The chain recombines TRBV10-3 with TRBJ1-1; perhaps TRBD1 as D (6 bases). The germline gives CDR1 ENHRY, CDR2 SYGVKD. This CDR3 is 12 amino acids long. The DNA of the CDR3 is TGTACCATCAGTAGGGGGGAAACTGAAGCTTTCTTT. This encodes CTISRGETEAFF.

The rearrangement links TRBV19 to TRBJ1-4; D is undetermined. The CDR3 has 12 amino acids. The germline V gene encodes CDR1 LNHDA and CDR2 SQIVND (reference sequence). V was shortened by 8 bases and J by 10 bases, with 14 bases between the two germline ends. CDR3 bases: TGTGCCAGTCGGATGGGGAAAGGAAAACTGTTTTTT. Encoded protein: CASRMGKGKLFF.

This chain connects TRBV2 to TRBJ2-4; 11 bases fit TRBD2. The ends lost 2 bases at V and 3 bases at J; junction bases unmatched: 6. Germline values: CDR1 SNHLY, CDR2 FYNNEI. The CDR3 length is 17 residues. In nucleotides, the CDR3 is TGTGCCAGCAGTGAAAGCCCGCTAGCGGGGGGCAAAAACATTCAGTACTTC. It yields the protein CASSESPLAGGKNIQYF.

CDR3 in DNA: TGTGCCAGCAGCGCCGACAGTGCAACTAATGAAAAACTGTTTTTT. It translates to CASSADSATNEKLFF. The rearrangement uses TRBV9 and TRBJ1-4; possibly TRBD1 for D (5 bases). V shed 3 bases and J shed 0 bases, with 9 bases lying between them. Germline values: CDR1 SGDLS, CDR2 YYNGEE. The CDR3 length is 15 residues.

The chain couples TRBV6-1 to TRBJ1-5, with D possibly being TRBD1 (5 bases). From germline, CDR1 is MNHNS and CDR2 SASEGT. V gave up 8 bases and J gave up 0 bases, with 11 bases separating them. This CDR3 contains 14 residues. CDR3 in DNA: TGTGCCAGCTCGACAGTTTATAGCAATCAGCCCCAGCATTTT. Amino acid sequence: CASSTVYSNQPQHF.

V gene TRBV29-1 combines with J gene TRBJ2-3; TRBD1 might be the D (6 bases). This CDR3 is built from 14 residues. Per germline, CDR1 SQVTM and CDR2 ANQGSEA. V was cut by 4 bases and J by 0 bases, with 11 bases left in between. The CDR3 DNA reads TGCAGCGTTGCCCCGACAGGAAGCACAGATACGCAGTATTTT. Translating gives CSVAPTGSTDTQYF.

The rearrangement joins TRBV19 to TRBJ1-5; TRBD1 matches 7 bases. Trimming removed 4 bases from V and 9 bases from J; junction bases left unmatched: 18. CDR3 size: 17 residues. Germline V gene sequence: CDR1 LNHDA, CDR2 SQIVND (reference sequence). DNA for the CDR3: TGTGCCAGTAGTAGTGGGCAGCGACAGGGATGGGTCGCGCCCCAGCATTTT. It yields the protein CASSSGQRQGWVAPQHF.

This chain uses TRBV7-8 with TRBJ1-1, with 8 bases lining up with TRBD1. The CDR3 sequence is 16 residues long. J lost 0 bases, V lost 5 bases, and 8 bases had no gene match. The germline CDR1 and CDR2 sequences are SGHVS and FQNEAQ. The CDR3 is CASSTNRGFMNTEAFF. DNA of the CDR3: TGTGCCAGCAGCACGAACAGGGGGTTTATGAACACTGAAGCTTTCTTT. The whole variable domain, filled in from reference TRBV7-8 and TRBJ1-1, reads GAGVSQSPRYKVAKRGQDVALRCDPISGHVSLFWYQQALGQGPEFLTYFQNEAQLDKSGLPSDRFFAERPEGSVSTLKIQRTQQEDSAVYLCASSTNRGFMNTEAFFGQGTRLTVV.

The rearrangement joins TRBV5-1 to TRBJ2-1, with 8 bases identical to TRBD1. The V segment lost 4 bases and the J segment 4 bases; nucleotides outside the gene matches: 7. The CDR3 totals 15 residues. Per the germline V gene, CDR1 is SGHRS and CDR2 is YFSETQ. The CDR3 region is CASSQDRGFYNEQFF. For the CDR3, the DNA is TGCGCCAGCAGCCAAGACAGGGGTTTTTACAATGAGCAGTTCTTC.